The 27 T cell receptor beta chains given below trace back to one sample, sequenced in a study of blood T cell repertoires in COVID-19 (dated by TCRdb to the early 2020s). Libraries came from the immunoSEQ multiplex PCR assay. In its TCRdb copy, this immuneACCESS table keeps in-frame sequences only and misses some clones. Where compared with another copy, unresolved V genes explain less than half of these, and the others have no known cause. The sample table holds around 150,000 clones, of which approximately 80% were seen once. Less than 2.5% of the sample lies in the top ten. Material for sequencing was peripheral blood. The receptors here all came from a man in his 70s with acute or convalescent COVID-19.

The chain joins TRBV2 to TRBJ2-3, with D tentatively TRBD1 (6 bases). Trimming stripped 6 bases from V and 2 bases from J, with 15 bases between. The germline V gene encodes CDR1 SNHLY and CDR2 FYNNEI. This CDR3 has 15 residues. Here the CDR3 reads CASREDRGYTDTQYF. The CDR3 coding sequence is TGTGCCAGCAGAGAGGACAGAGGATACACAGATACGCAGTATTTT. Supplemented by reference TRBV2 and TRBJ2-3, the full variable domain reads EPEVTQTPSHQVTQMGQEVILRCVPISNHLYFYWYRQILGQKVEFLVSFYNNEISEKSEIFDDQFSVERPDGSNFTLKIRSTKLEDSAMYFCASREDRGYTDTQYFGPGTRLTVL.

The V call is TRBV20-1, the J call TRBJ2-7, with TRBD1 matching over 7 bases. Trimming at V came to 3 bases and at J to 3 bases, leaving 14 bases not matched to a gene. The CDR3 is 16 residues long. The germline CDR1 and CDR2 sequences are DFQATT and SNEGSKA (reference sequence). The CDR3 region is CSASGTVKKRDYEQYF. In DNA form, the CDR3 reads TGCAGTGCTAGTGGGACAGTCAAGAAACGTGACTACGAGCAGTACTTC.

The genes are TRBV28 and TRBJ2-3; a weak D match, TRBD1 (8 bases). This CDR3 has 14 amino acids. Germline V gene sequence: CDR1 MDHEN, CDR2 SYDVKM. Trimming left V 4 bases short and J 9 bases short, with 17 bases between. CDR3 coding DNA: TGTGCCAGCAGTTCCTTTAACAGGGGGGGGACGCAGTATTTT. Protein sequence: CASSSFNRGGTQYF.

CDR3 in amino acids: CASSLAGRPAYNEQFF. The CDR3 DNA sequence: TGTGCCAGCAGCTTAGCCGGGAGGCCCGCCTACAATGAGCAGTTCTTC. The chain joins TRBV7-2 to TRBJ2-1; 7 nucleotides line up with TRBD2. The CDR3 extends over 16 amino acids. Germline V gene data show CDR1 as SGHTA and CDR2 as FQGNSA. With 0 bases clipped from V and 2 bases from J, the junction kept 4 bases outside the gene matches.

The chain employs TRBV6-5 and TRBJ1-3; no clear D gene. CDR3 length: 15 residues. The germline CDR1 and CDR2 sequences are MNHEY and SVGAGI. V gave up 8 bases and J gave up 1 base, with 15 bases separating them. The CDR3 spells CASSAAAVSGNTIYF. CDR3 coding DNA: TGTGCCAGCTCGGCCGCGGCGGTATCTGGAAACACCATATATTTT.

This clone was detected a few times. The gene calls are TRBV19 and TRBJ2-7, with 8 positions matching TRBD1. CDR3 length: 16 amino acids. After removal of 4 bases from V and 4 bases from J, the junction contained 12 bases not matched to a gene. The germline V gene has CDR1 LNHDA and CDR2 SQIVND (reference sequence). CDR3 in DNA: TGTGCCAGTAGTAGCCCCGGACAGGGAAGAAGGTACGAGCAGTACTTC. This gives the protein CASSSPGQGRRYEQYF.

The chain is built from TRBV3-1 (or the pseudogene TRBV3-2) and TRBJ2-1; D may be TRBD2 (5 bases). CDR1 and CDR2 (germline): LGHDT, YNNKEL (reference sequence). This CDR3 comprises 15 residues. Trimming stripped 4 bases from V and 8 bases from J, with 18 bases between. The CDR3 spells CASSLSAARVHEQFF. For the CDR3, the DNA is TGTGCCAGCAGCCTAAGTGCGGCGAGGGTCCATGAGCAGTTCTTC.

The CDR3 nucleotides read TGTGCCAGTAGTACAGACAGGGGGCAAAATTCACCCCTCCACTTT. This translates into CASSTDRGQNSPLHF. V and J are TRBV19 and TRBJ1-6, with 10 bases identical to TRBD1. The germline V gene encodes CDR1 LNHDA and CDR2 SQIVND (reference sequence). Trimming removed 4 bases from V and 7 bases from J; junction bases left unmatched: 4. This CDR3 comprises 15 residues.

The genes are TRBV11-2 and TRBJ2-1, with TRBD1 matching 7 bases. CDR1 SGHAT and CDR2 FQNNGV come from the germline V gene. The ends lost 5 bases at V and 8 bases at J; junction bases unmatched: 15. This CDR3 comprises 16 residues. CDR3 region: CASSPGINRGTDEQFF. CDR3 coding DNA: TGTGCCAGCAGCCCCGGCATAAACAGGGGTACAGATGAGCAGTTCTTC.

The V gene is TRBV19, the J gene TRBJ1-6, with D unclear. CDR3 size: 14 residues. Germline assignment: CDR1 LNHDA and CDR2 SQIVND (reference sequence). V was shortened by 7 bases and J by 6 bases, with 13 bases between the two germline ends. CDR3 sequence: CASTSGLSNSPLHF. The DNA of the CDR3 is TGTGCCAGTACGTCAGGACTAAGTAATTCACCCCTCCACTTT.

The rearrangement links TRBV24-1 to TRBJ2-1; TRBD2 might be the D (6 bases). The CDR3 length is 15 residues. Germline-derived CDR1 and CDR2 are KGHDR and SFDVKD. The germline V and J ends were trimmed by 3 bases and 5 bases, with 13 bases remaining between them. The CDR3 sequence is CATSDIQTGDNEQFF. CDR3 in DNA: TGTGCCACCAGTGATATCCAAACGGGGGACAATGAGCAGTTCTTC.

The V gene is TRBV18, the J gene TRBJ2-1; maybe TRBD1 (6 bases). The CDR3 has 13 amino acids. Per the germline V gene, CDR1 is KGHSH and CDR2 is LQKENI. The ends were cut back, 1 base at V and 8 bases at J, with 9 bases in the middle. CDR3 DNA sequence: TGTGCCAGCTCACCACAACAGGGTGATGAGCAGTTCTTC. This gives the protein CASSPQQGDEQFF.

CDR3 amino acids: CASSFGQILSNYGYTF. DNA of the CDR3: TGTGCCAGCAGCTTTGGACAGATCCTTTCTAACTATGGCTACACCTTC. This chain links TRBV7-9 with TRBJ1-2, with D perhaps matching TRBD1 (6 bases). V lost 3 bases and J 0 bases, leaving 14 bases between the germline ends. This CDR3 contains 16 residues. Germline V gives CDR1 SEHNR, CDR2 FQNEAQ (reference sequence).

The chain recombines TRBV28 with TRBJ1-1; 8 bases align to TRBD1. Germline V gene sequence: CDR1 MDHEN, CDR2 SYDVKM. This CDR3 contains 15 residues. Unmatched junction bases numbered 10, after V lost 5 bases and J lost 5 bases. The CDR3 protein is CASSPSGQERTEAFF. In DNA, the CDR3 is TGTGCCAGCAGTCCATCGGGACAGGAGAGGACTGAAGCTTTCTTT.

The gene calls are TRBV5-1 and TRBJ2-1, with a tentative D call TRBD1 (5 bases). Trimming shortened V by 0 bases and J by 5 bases, and 12 bases separated the two germline ends. The germline CDR1 and CDR2 sequences are SGHRS and YFSETQ. The CDR3 runs to 15 residues. CDR3 in DNA: TGCGCCAGCAGCTTGGAGGCAGGGTCTCACAATGAGCAGTTCTTC. Encoded protein: CASSLEAGSHNEQFF.

The chain links TRBV6-1 to TRBJ2-5, with D perhaps matching TRBD2 (6 bases). Germline-derived CDR1 and CDR2 are MNHNS and SASEGT. The CDR3 has 12 amino acids. V lost 3 bases, J lost 5 bases, and 7 bases lay in between. The CDR3 reads CASSDGGETQYF. In nucleotides, the CDR3 is TGTGCCAGCAGTGATGGGGGGGAGACCCAGTACTTC.

This clone turned up a few times. The chain has TRBV3-1 (or the pseudogene TRBV3-2) and TRBJ1-4, with a weak D call TRBD1 (6 bases). Trimming left V 2 bases short and J 8 bases short, with 12 bases between. Germline lookup yields CDR1 LGHDT and CDR2 YNNKEL (reference sequence). The CDR3 runs to 14 residues. The CDR3 is CASSQSDRSEKLFF. CDR3 coding DNA: TGTGCCAGCAGCCAATCTGACAGGTCCGAAAAACTGTTTTTT.

V usage is TRBV6-5 and J usage is TRBJ1-4; 8 bases agree with TRBD1. Trimming cost V 6 bases and J 11 bases; bases outside gene matches: 14. The length of the CDR3 is 15 residues. Germline values: CDR1 MNHEY, CDR2 SVGAGI. CDR3 sequence reads: CASSIFGQGSGKLFF. CDR3 sequence (DNA): TGTGCCAGCAGCATCTTCGGACAGGGTAGTGGGAAACTGTTTTTT.

CDR3 sequence reads: CASSQSRGEAFF. CDR3 bases: TGTGCCAGCAGTCAGAGTCGGGGTGAAGCTTTCTTT. V is TRBV12-3 or TRBV12-4 and J is TRBJ1-1; D not certain. Trimming removed 5 bases at V and 7 bases at J, with 11 bases between. The CDR3 extends over 12 amino acids.

This rearrangement joins TRBV19 to TRBJ2-2, with 7 bases fitting TRBD2. The V gene's germline CDR1 is LNHDA and CDR2 SQIVND (reference sequence). Trimming cost V 3 bases and J 5 bases; bases outside gene matches: 0. The CDR3 is 13 amino acids. CDR3 nucleotide sequence: TGTGCCAGTAGTATCGGGGGGACCGGGGAGCTGTTTTTT. Its protein is CASSIGGTGELFF.

The chain couples TRBV19 to TRBJ2-2, with 7 bases aligning to TRBD2. The CDR3 spans 16 residues. Germline CDR1 and CDR2: LNHDA and SQIVND (reference sequence). V shed 8 bases, J shed 5 bases, and the junction held 14 bases outside the gene matches. CDR3 DNA sequence: TGTGCCAGTTCCCGAATTTGGGCGGGAGAGACCGGGGAGCTGTTTTTT. Translation gives CASSRIWAGETGELFF.

The V and J genes are TRBV19 and TRBJ2-2, with 9 bases that match TRBD1. Trimming took 8 bases from V and 5 from J; bases not matched to a gene: 12. The CDR3 has 16 amino acids. Germline loops: CDR1 LNHDA, CDR2 SQIVND (reference sequence). The CDR3 nucleotides are TGTGCCAGTGCCGAGGGGACAGGGCGGCGAACCGGGGAGCTGTTTTTT. It encodes CASAEGTGRRTGELFF.

The chain is built from TRBV3-1 (or the pseudogene TRBV3-2) and TRBJ2-5; tentatively, D is TRBD2 (6 bases). The CDR3 contains 13 residues. Trimming removed 3 bases from V and 5 bases from J, with 10 bases in between. Germline V gives CDR1 LGHDT, CDR2 YNNKEL (reference sequence). In nucleotides, the CDR3 is TGTGCCAGCAGCCAGGGCAGCGGGGAGACCCAGTACTTC. Encoded protein: CASSQGSGETQYF.

This clone was found once. The chain has TRBV14 and TRBJ1-2, with 8 nucleotides matching TRBD1. The CDR3 has 17 amino acids. Germline V gives CDR1 SGHDN, CDR2 FVKESK. Trimming cost V 3 bases and J 4 bases; bases outside gene matches: 13. In DNA, the CDR3 is TGTGCCAGCAGCCAGGAGGACAGGGCGGTTGGGAGCTATGGCTACACCTTC. This encodes CASSQEDRAVGSYGYTF.

The genes are TRBV20-1 and TRBJ2-7; TRBD2 agrees at 8 bases. The CDR3 loop spans 11 amino acids. Germline V gene sequence: CDR1 DFQATT, CDR2 SNEGSKA (reference sequence). The CDR3 DNA reads as TGCAGCGCCGGGACTAGCTACGAGCAGTACTTC. Translated: CSAGTSYEQYF.

The V gene is TRBV3-1 (or the pseudogene TRBV3-2), the J gene TRBJ2-3, with 12 positions matching TRBD1. From germline, CDR1 is LGHDT and CDR2 YNNKEL (reference sequence). Trimming took 3 bases from V and 6 from J; bases not matched to a gene: 16. This CDR3 spans 19 amino acids. The chain's CDR3 is CASSQQLQGTGGAWDTQYF. CDR3 coding DNA: TGTGCCAGCAGCCAGCAGCTCCAAGGGACAGGGGGCGCCTGGGATACGCAGTATTTT.

This chain's CDR3 is CASSLYSDTQYF. The CDR3 DNA reads TGTGCCAGCAGCTTATATTCAGATACGCAGTATTTT. The chain uses TRBV7-2 and TRBJ2-3; D not certain. V was shortened by 2 bases and J by 4 bases, with 4 bases between the two germline ends. CDR3 length: 12 residues. CDR1 is SGHTA and CDR2 is FQGNSA in the germline V gene.